The 29 T cell receptor beta chains below all came from one sample that was sequenced in a study of blood T cells in healthy people across ages. For the second PCR, which ran for about 6 to 11 cycles, a sample-barcoded 5' primer and a J-beta primer mix were used. From the 5' RACE reads, TCRdb called clonotypes with MiXCR, one entry per CDR3 protein. The table lists 1.5 million to 2 million distinct CDR3 sequences, around half of them singletons. Sequenced material: blood. The receptors derive from a woman between 35 and 50 years old in good health.

This chain connects TRBV10-3 to TRBJ1-4; a weak D match, TRBD1 (5 bases). Germline CDR1 and CDR2: ENHRY and SYGVKD. This CDR3 has 13 residues. With 3 bases removed from V and 5 bases from J, the gap between germline ends came to 7 bases. The CDR3 bases are TGTGCCATCAGTGACAGGGACAATGAAAAACTGTTTTTT. Protein product: CAISDRDNEKLFF.

This clonotype was seen more than once but under ten times. The chain links TRBV12-3 or TRBV12-4 to TRBJ1-2; D not resolved. The V and J ends lost 7 bases and 0 bases respectively, with 27 bases between them. CDR3 size: 19 residues. CDR3: CASNSYPRGYKKTNYGYTF. Written as DNA, the CDR3 is TGTGCCAGCAACAGTTACCCGCGCGGGTATAAAAAGACTAACTATGGCTACACCTTC.

The chain is built from TRBV29-1 and TRBJ1-2; TRBD1 matches 11 bases. This CDR3 comprises 13 residues. V gave up 7 bases and J gave up 6 bases; unmatched junction bases: 7. Looked up from germline, CDR1 is SQVTM and CDR2 is ANQGSEA. The CDR3 protein is CSAQAGQGDGYTF. CDR3 DNA: TGCAGCGCACAAGCGGGACAGGGGGATGGCTACACCTTC.

The CDR3 coding sequence is TGCGCCAGCAGCACGGGGAATCTTAACTATGGCTACACCTTC. Its protein is CASSTGNLNYGYTF. The chain carries TRBV5-1 and TRBJ1-2; D ambiguous. This CDR3 is 14 amino acids long. V gave up 4 bases and J gave up 1 base, with 11 bases separating them. In germline, CDR1 is SGHRS, CDR2 YFSETQ.

In this sample, this clonotype turned up a few times. The J gene is TRBJ2-3, the V gene TRBV4-3; no clear D gene. V was trimmed by 3 bases and J by 0 bases, leaving 7 bases between them. Germline V CDR1 and CDR2: LGHNA, YSLEER. There are 14 residues in the CDR3. The CDR3 loop is CASSHYSSTDTQYF. CDR3 in DNA: TGCGCCAGCAGCCATTACAGCAGCACAGATACGCAGTATTTT.

The sample holds a few counts of this clonotype. This rearrangement joins TRBV29-1 to TRBJ1-2; D might be TRBD1 (6 bases). Germline CDR1 is SQVTM and CDR2 is ANQGSEA. The CDR3 covers 15 residues. With 1 base removed from V and 3 bases from J, the gap between germline ends came to 15 bases. CDR3 protein: CSVEVQGAGHYGYTF. DNA for the CDR3: TGCAGCGTTGAAGTACAGGGCGCCGGGCACTATGGCTACACCTTC. The full variable domain, with the rest looked up from reference TRBV29-1 and TRBJ1-2, is SAVISQKPSRDICQRGTSLTIQCQVDSQVTMMFWYRQQPGQSLTLIATANQGSEATYESGFVIDKFPISRPNLTFSTLTVSNMSPEDSSIYLCSVEVQGAGHYGYTFGSGTRLTVV.

The chain recombines TRBV25-1 with TRBJ1-5; 7 bases are a match to TRBD1. CDR1 is MGHDK and CDR2 is SYGVNS in the germline V gene. This CDR3 region has 13 residues. With V trimmed by 7 bases and J by 6 bases, 6 bases remained unmatched. CDR3 sequence reads: CASKGALGQPQHF. The CDR3 DNA reads TGTGCCAGCAAGGGGGCCCTCGGTCAGCCCCAGCATTTT.

The chain uses TRBV20-1 and TRBJ1-4, with a tentative D call TRBD1 (5 bases). V lost 3 bases and J 8 bases, leaving 13 bases between the germline ends. There are 13 residues in the CDR3. The germline gives CDR1 DFQATT, CDR2 SNEGSKA (reference sequence). The CDR3 reads CSASLGAYEKLFF. CDR3 DNA sequence: TGCAGTGCTAGTCTTGGGGCCTACGAAAAACTGTTTTTT.

Here the CDR3 DNA reads TGCAGCGTAGACCAAACAGGGATGATCTTAGAAGCTTTCTTT. Translated, it gives CSVDQTGMILEAFF. The chain carries TRBV29-1 and TRBJ1-1, with TRBD1 as a possible D gene (6 bases). Germline loops: CDR1 SQVTM, CDR2 ANQGSEA. The CDR3 covers 14 residues. V was pared by 6 bases and J by 8 bases, with 22 bases between.

The V call is TRBV6-5, the J call TRBJ1-2; D is ambiguous. The V and J ends lost 6 bases and 3 bases respectively, with 14 bases between them. Germline CDR1 reads MNHEY; CDR2 reads SVGAGI. This CDR3 spans 14 amino acids. The CDR3: CASSPLGDHYGYTF. The CDR3, as DNA: TGTGCCAGCAGCCCCCTCGGGGATCACTATGGCTACACCTTC.

In this sample, this clonotype turned up many times. CDR3 amino acids: CASSFSTTDTQYF. The CDR3, as DNA: TGTGCCAGCAGTTTCTCAACCACAGATACGCAGTATTTT. V and J are TRBV28 and TRBJ2-3, with unresolved D. CDR1 and CDR2 (germline): MDHEN, SYDVKM. V was clipped by 3 bases and J by 2 bases, with 6 bases between them. The length of the CDR3 is 13 residues.

Comments on this clonotype: An end of the junction does not agree with germline; a read error may underlie this. This chain uses TRBV27 with TRBJ2-1; no clear D gene. From germline, CDR1 is MNHEY and CDR2 SMNVEV (reference sequence). The CDR3 covers 14 residues. DNA for the CDR3: TGTGCCAGCAGTTTGAACATCCAATACAATGGGCAGTTCTTC. Amino acids: CASSLNIQYNGQFF.

The V and J genes are TRBV28 and TRBJ2-5; either TRBD1 or TRBD2 may supply D (6 bases each). CDR1 MDHEN and CDR2 SYDVKM come from the germline V gene. V was cut by 5 bases and J by 11 bases, with 18 bases left in between. The CDR3 is 13 amino acids. CDR3 sequence reads: CASSIQGSGEQYF. CDR3 sequence (DNA): TGTGCCAGCAGTATACAGGGTTCGGGAGAGCAGTACTTC.

V is TRBV7-2 and J is TRBJ1-2; D gene ambiguous. V was pared by 3 bases and J by 6 bases, with 11 bases between. This CDR3 spans 13 amino acids. The germline gives CDR1 SGHTA, CDR2 FQGNSA. The DNA of the CDR3 is TGTGCCAGCAGCTTTGAGGACGGAGATGGCTACACCTTC. Amino acid sequence: CASSFEDGDGYTF.

The gene calls are TRBV6-5 and TRBJ2-5, with 14 bases lining up with TRBD2. The end of the DNA fits TRBJ2-1 better, so the J call may be wrong. The germline V gene has CDR1 MNHEY and CDR2 SVGAGI. The CDR3 is made up of 18 amino acids. CDR3 bases: TGTGCCAGCAGCCTTCTTGGGACTAGCGGGGGCAAGGAAGAGACCCAGTTCTTC. As protein: CASSLLGTSGGKEETQFF.

This clonotype was seen more than once but under ten times. The V gene is TRBV6-6, the J gene TRBJ1-5, with D possibly TRBD1 on 6 matching bases. There are 14 residues in the CDR3. Trimming took 6 bases from V and 5 from J, leaving 14 bases between them. Germline V CDR1 and CDR2: MNHNY, SVGAGI (reference sequence). DNA for the CDR3: TGTGCCAGCAGGGGATGGGACATTTATCAGCCCCAGCATTTT. Amino acids: CASRGWDIYQPQHF.

The chain is built from TRBV7-9 and TRBJ2-1; 7 bases agree with TRBD2. Germline lookup yields CDR1 SEHNR and CDR2 FQNEAQ (reference sequence). The V segment lost 8 bases and the J segment 4 bases; nucleotides outside the gene matches: 11. The CDR3 is 15 amino acids. Written as DNA, the CDR3 is TGTGCCAGCGAGACCGGGACTACTAATTACAATGAGCAGTTCTTC. Its translation is CASETGTTNYNEQFF.

About this clonotype itself: One end of the junction varies from germline; a read error may be responsible. The rearrangement joins TRBV12-3 or TRBV12-4 to TRBJ2-3, with no clear D. The CDR3 runs 14 residues. CDR3 sequence (DNA): TGTGCCAGCAGTTGCAGAGTCGGAGCAGATATGCAGTATTTT. The encoded protein is CASSCRVGADMQYF.

This clonotype occurred a few times. V usage is TRBV7-8 and J usage is TRBJ2-7, with TRBD1 identical over 7 bases. The CDR3 length is 15 residues. The germline V gene has CDR1 SGHVS and CDR2 FQNEAQ. V dropped 6 bases and J dropped 4; count of bases not matched to a gene: 12. Written as DNA, the CDR3 is TGTGCCAGCAGTACCTATGGGCAGGGGGTTTACGAGCAGTACTTC. Translating it yields CASSTYGQGVYEQYF.

This clonotype was observed a single time. The genes are TRBV4-3 and TRBJ1-2; D call uncertain. The CDR3 runs 17 residues. The V end lost 0 bases, the J end lost 4 bases, and 18 bases lay between the germline ends. Germline loops: CDR1 LGHNA, CDR2 YSLEER. CDR3: CASSQDIAGAASYGYTF. CDR3 DNA: TGCGCCAGCAGCCAAGATATTGCAGGCGCCGCTAGCTATGGCTACACCTTC.

This clonotype has just one count. CDR3 DNA sequence: TGTGCCAGCACCCTAGGGGGATACAATGAGCAGTTCTTC. Its translation: CASTLGGYNEQFF. The chain links TRBV28 to TRBJ2-1; D possibly corresponds to TRBD1 (6 bases). CDR3 size: 13 residues. V was trimmed by 7 bases and J by 4 bases, leaving 11 bases between them. CDR1 and CDR2 from the germline V gene are MDHEN and SYDVKM.

This clonotype appeared a few times. The chain carries TRBV6-2 or TRBV6-3 and TRBJ2-3; D is unresolved. Between the trimmed V and J ends, which lost 2 bases and 3 bases, there was a span of 9 bases. The CDR3 spans 14 residues. In germline, CDR1 is MNHEY, CDR2 SVGEGT. Written as DNA, the CDR3 is TGTGCCAGCAGTTACCCAGTGGCGACAGATACGCAGTATTTT. Residues: CASSYPVATDTQYF.

The chain joins TRBV7-3 to TRBJ2-3; 11 bases agree with TRBD1. The CDR3 consists of 15 residues. The V gene's germline CDR1 is SGHTA and CDR2 FQGTGA. Germline trimming cut 1 base from V and 5 bases from J; bases unmatched to any gene: 2. The CDR3 nucleotides read TGTGCCAGCAGCTTAAAGGGACAGGGGGGAGATACGCAGTATTTT. The encoded protein is CASSLKGQGGDTQYF.

The V and J genes are TRBV29-1 and TRBJ1-2; no clear D gene. Germline values: CDR1 SQVTM, CDR2 ANQGSEA. V lost 2 bases and J 0 bases, leaving 7 bases between the germline ends. The CDR3 is 13 amino acids. CDR3: CSVERTANYGYTF. DNA of the CDR3: TGCAGCGTTGAAAGAACAGCTAACTATGGCTACACCTTC.

The J gene is TRBJ2-1, the V gene TRBV20-1; D remains ambiguous. From germline, CDR1 is DFQATT and CDR2 SNEGSKA (reference sequence). V gave up 6 bases and J gave up 7 bases, with 10 bases separating them. The CDR3 has 11 residues. CDR3 nucleotides: TGCAGTGCCACATCGCAGAATGAGCAGTTCTTC. Protein sequence: CSATSQNEQFF.

This clonotype turned up a few times. V usage is TRBV9 and J usage is TRBJ2-7; 7 bases are a match to TRBD2. J gave up 2 bases and V 3 bases, and 8 bases lay outside the gene matches. Germline CDR1 and CDR2: SGDLS and YYNGEE. CDR3 length equals 15 residues. For the CDR3, the DNA is TGTGCCAGCAGCGATACAGCGGGGACTGCCTACGAGCAGTACTTC. Amino acids: CASSDTAGTAYEQYF.

This clonotype was counted only a few times. CDR3 bases: TGTGCCAGCAGCTCAAGACCTCAAACCCCAAACTCCTATAATTCACCCCTCCACTTT. This encodes CASSSRPQTPNSYNSPLHF. The chain links TRBV7-8 to TRBJ1-6, with D unclear. Germline CDR1 is SGHVS and CDR2 is FQNEAQ. The V gene lost 4 bases and the J gene lost 0 bases, with 19 bases spanning the gap. The CDR3 consists of 19 residues. Combining the CDR3 with reference TRBV7-8 and TRBJ1-6 gives the whole variable domain GAGVSQSPRYKVAKRGQDVALRCDPISGHVSLFWYQQALGQGPEFLTYFQNEAQLDKSGLPSDRFFAERPEGSVSTLKIQRTQQEDSAVYLCASSSRPQTPNSYNSPLHFGNGTRLTVT.

The rearrangement joins TRBV28 to TRBJ1-6; perhaps TRBD1 as D (5 bases). CDR3 length: 18 residues. The germline CDR1 and CDR2 sequences are MDHEN and SYDVKM. The V end lost 1 base, the J end lost 10 bases, and 23 bases lay between the germline ends. CDR3 residues: CASSLFFIGGQQESPLHF. As DNA, the CDR3 is TGTGCCAGCAGTTTATTTTTTATTGGGGGTCAGCAGGAATCACCCCTCCACTTT.

The V gene is TRBV12-3 or TRBV12-4, the J gene TRBJ1-5, with 8 positions matching TRBD1. The CDR3 runs 17 residues. V lost 5 bases to trimming and J lost 2 bases; unmatched junction nucleotides: 11. The CDR3 DNA reads TGTGCCAGCAGTCGTGGGACAGGCAGCGGGGGCAATCAGCCCCAGCATTTT. The encoded protein is CASSRGTGSGGNQPQHF.